This T cell receptor (beta chain) emerged from a study of cytomegalovirus exposure and HLA in healthy donors (dated by TCRdb to 2015 to 2018). In the study overall: In an earlier analysis of about 560 of the donors, 276 Gb of sequence data and about 110 million unique TCR beta sequences from about 179 million T cells were reported. Approximately 310 gigabases of sequencing data and tens of millions of unique TCR sequences were included in an early release covering around 600 HLA-typed donors. Of the roughly 400 genotyped donors, more than 75% were placed in the genetic ancestry cluster associated with self-reported Caucasian donors. The study aimed to test whether cataloging public T cell receptors could reveal signatures of past pathogen exposure. Using immunosequencing, the study profiled T cell repertoires from about 620 subjects and related those repertoires to cytomegalovirus serostatus. In addition to the first cohort of several hundred subjects, a separate validation cohort of approximately 130 different subjects was used. To predict cytomegalovirus infection status, the study combined high-throughput TCR immunosequencing, statistical association of individual TCRs with disease status, and machine learning. In a later analysis, previously published TCR beta repertoires from roughly 710 donors were re-analyzed and high-resolution HLA genotyping was added so that TCR occurrence patterns could be studied. The later analysis used no new phenotypic data to find candidate immune exposures, relying instead on TCR beta sequences and their occurrence across donors. An earlier analysis of several hundred of the donors applied high-throughput TCR beta sequencing to assess whether each TCR beta V gene segment acted as functional or pseudogenic. Donor age, sex, ethnicity and CMV serostatus were compiled together with the repertoire data. A later genetic analysis took genome-wide SNP genotypes for about 55% of the 666 donors and used that subset as a discovery cohort. Every repertoire in the discovery cohort had been generated on one and the same sequencing platform. HLA typing covered class I and class II loci at four-digit resolution. Typing coverage varied by locus: roughly 620-640 donors for A, B, C, DRB1 and DQB1; 522 for DQA1; 600 to 610 for DPA1; some 470 for DPB1. Five DR-DQ haplotypes were treated as single units for association and clustering because of strong linkage in the cohort. Among roughly 370 genotyped donors of the cohort, an average of 235,054 unique TCR beta nucleotide sequences were sequenced per donor, around 20% of them non-productive.

This clone was detected once. Its antigen specificity is not known. The junction does not match germline at one end; this may be a read error. Library preparation was by the immunoSEQ multiplex PCR assay. For the multiplex PCR, a mixture combining 60 forward primers for TCR Vbeta segments and 13 reverse primers for TCR Jbeta segments was used. Amplification of the CDR3 region of rearranged TCR beta genes was performed with a multiplex PCR assay on genomic DNA. The Illumina HiSeq System was used to sequence the amplified TCR beta libraries as 87-base-pair reads. As for the original processing: In a later analysis, 77 million or so unique TCR beta chains were counted across the roughly 670 repertoires, and approximately 9.9 million of these chains were shared by at least two donors. Raw reads were error-corrected and collapsed into unique sequences with a nearest-neighbor algorithm that merged closely related sequences to remove PCR and sequencing errors. Alignment of CDR3 sequences to IMGT reference sequences was used to assign V, D and J gene segments. For a sequence to be retained, at least a six-nucleotide match to both a V gene segment and a J gene segment was required. A rearrangement counted as productive if the CDR3 had no stop codons and remained in frame with V and J, and every other rearrangement counted as non-productive. Following IMGT convention, CDR3 was defined as the stretch from the second conserved V-encoded cysteine up to the conserved J-encoded phenylalanine. The earlier analysis of about 610 of the donors excluded sequences that lacked an unambiguous match to a single V gene segment. An earlier analysis of just under 600 of the donors called V segments functional above 56.7% productive rearrangements and segregating when the between-donor standard deviation exceeded 5%. A statistical classification framework was built for diagnosing cytomegalovirus status from the catalog of TCR beta chain sequences. A later analysis assigned V and J genes by comparing TCR nucleotide sequences with IMGT/GENE-DB human TR gene sequences. The TCRdist pipeline was used in a later analysis to assign CDR3 sequences and most-parsimonious VDJ recombination scenarios. In a later analysis, each TCR beta chain was defined by its CDR3 amino acid sequence together with its V-gene family, and reads lacking a unique V-gene family were excluded. In a later analysis, approximately 640 highly shared, low-generation-probability nucleotide sequences were removed to address suspected cross-contamination and a sequencing artifact. In a later analysis, a clonal expansion index for each public chain was calculated from normalized within-repertoire ranks of inferred template counts. Generation probabilities in a later analysis came from a VDJ recombination model fitted to out-of-frame rearrangements, and those results were checked against IGoR. In a later analysis, hypergeometric tests were used to score TCR-TCR, TCR-HLA and TCR-CMV co-occurrence, with a repertoire-size bias correction applied to TCR pairs. In a later analysis, false discovery rates were estimated by permuting HLA or CMV assignments 20 times. A later analysis grouped co-occurring TCRs with DBSCAN, adding TCRdist sequence similarity when clustering within HLA-allele-positive subsets. For co-occurrence clustering, repertoires with fewer than 30,000 or more than 120,000 public chains were excluded, along with about five repertoires with anomalous nucleotide sharing. Here the immuneACCESS table is served through TCRdb, limited to in-frame sequences with V and J called. Missing clones are a known gap in these copies; in checked studies unresolved V genes cover under half, and the rest lacks a known reason. The DNA gave D and trimming, while V, J and clone size come from that table. For this sample the table gives about 130,000 clones, of which over 75% were detected only once. Jointly, the top ten make up under 2% of the sample.

The paper as a whole reports these results and caveats: A later analysis reported that several top co-occurrence clusters appeared linked to parvovirus B19, influenza, CMV and Epstein-Barr virus. A later analysis found that HLA-associated TCR beta chains were more clonally expanded and had lower generation probabilities than equally common non-associated chains. For the cohort, immune exposure information was limited to CMV serostatus. In a later analysis, most CMV-associated TCR beta chains were found to appear HLA-restricted, with HLA associations seemingly driven largely by CMV exposure. Across donors, most TCR sequences were observed very rarely, whereas some public TCRs were present in many individuals. Presence/absence analyses assumed roughly uniform sequencing depth across donors, an assumption that may not hold. A further reported finding was that TCR beta sequences accurately predicted the HLA-A and HLA-B alleles for most subjects in the first cohort. Broadly in line with IMGT annotations, most TCR beta V segments showed up in productive rearrangements about 90% or about 30% of the time in an earlier analysis of about 500 of the donors. The study listed 150 to 200 TCR beta chains as associated with cytomegalovirus. Linkage disequilibrium might explain the correlated functional status among segregating V segments, but an unknown experimental factor could not be excluded. The classifier was reported to diagnose cytomegalovirus status with high specificity and sensitivity in both the original and validation cohorts. Because counts were too low, roughly 18 rarely observed V segments, including chromosome 9 orphons, were left out of the earlier analysis of 587 of the donors. In a later analysis, some 18,000 TCR beta sequences were associated with specific HLA alleles at a false discovery rate of 0.05. HLA typing was unavailable for some donors at each locus, so association tests used only the typed subset. In vitro tests confirmed that three of the cytomegalovirus-associated TCR beta chains recognize cytomegalovirus antigens. It was suggested by the authors that the approach could potentially be generalized to other disease states and immunological phenotypes. A later analysis found that TCR association rates varied across HLA loci, with DRB1 alleles showing the most associated TCRs and HLA-C alleles the fewest. In a later genetic analysis, a missense DCLRE1C variant was associated with V-gene and J-gene trimming of TCR beta chains, and the association was replicated in an independent cohort. When HLA alleles, especially DR and DQ, strongly co-occurred, TCR associations were difficult to assign to individual alleles. A cluster of highly shared sequence variants was judged likely to be a technical artifact of the sequencing pipeline. This cohort had only TCR beta chains sequenced, and the lack of alpha or paired-chain data limited which features could be detected. According to a later genetic analysis, donors in an Asian-associated ancestry cluster had fewer N-insertions in productive TCRs than the roughly 700-donor mean.

The cohort was made up of 666 healthy bone marrow donors. Cohort members were all nominally healthy when sampled, although unrecorded immune exposures were likely present. The donor tested CMV seronegative and was one of the 352 seronegative cohort members. Every donor gave a peripheral blood sample, and the peripheral blood mononuclear cells from that sample were used for TCR beta sequencing. Genomic DNA extraction from the blood cell samples was performed with the Qiagen DNeasy Blood Extraction Kit. The receptor was derived from a boy aged 5-17 years in good health and CMV-seronegative. Sequencing was done on a sample of PBMCs.

The nucleotides are TGTGCTAGCAGCCCAGGGACAGACTACGAGCAGTACTTC. It codes for CASSPGTDYEQYF. The chain is encoded by TRBV7-7 joined to TRBJ2-7, with 7 junctional bases fitting TRBD1. Sequences SSHAT (CDR1) and FNYEAQ (CDR2) are obtained from the germline V gene (reference sequence). The CDR3 sequence holds 13 residues, the cysteine and phenylalanine included. Only the CDR3 DNA stays, 39 bases, in frame from base 1.